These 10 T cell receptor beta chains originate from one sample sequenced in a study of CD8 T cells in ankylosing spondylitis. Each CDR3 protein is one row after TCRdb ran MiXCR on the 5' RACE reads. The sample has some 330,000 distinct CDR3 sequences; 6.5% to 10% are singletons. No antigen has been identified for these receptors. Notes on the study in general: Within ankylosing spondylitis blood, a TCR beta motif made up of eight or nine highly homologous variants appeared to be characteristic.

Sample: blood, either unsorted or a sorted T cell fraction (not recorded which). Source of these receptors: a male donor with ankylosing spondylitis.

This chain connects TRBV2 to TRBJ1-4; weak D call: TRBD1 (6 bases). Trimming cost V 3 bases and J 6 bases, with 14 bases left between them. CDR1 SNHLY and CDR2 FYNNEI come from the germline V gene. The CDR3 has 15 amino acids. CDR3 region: CASSDMGARHEKLFF. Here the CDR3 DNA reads TGTGCCAGCAGTGATATGGGGGCGCGTCATGAAAAACTGTTTTTT.

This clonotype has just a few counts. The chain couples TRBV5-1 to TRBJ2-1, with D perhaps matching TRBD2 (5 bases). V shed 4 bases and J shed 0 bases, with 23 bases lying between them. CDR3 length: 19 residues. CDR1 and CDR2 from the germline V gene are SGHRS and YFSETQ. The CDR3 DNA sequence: TGCGCCAGCAGCGTTACTAGATTCAGTGGGATTAGCTCCTACAATGAGCAGTTCTTC. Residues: CASSVTRFSGISSYNEQFF.

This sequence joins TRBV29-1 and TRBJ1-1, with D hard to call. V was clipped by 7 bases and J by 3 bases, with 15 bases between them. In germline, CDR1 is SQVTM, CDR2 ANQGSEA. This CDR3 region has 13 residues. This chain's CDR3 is CSALQILDTEAFF. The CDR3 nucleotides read TGCAGCGCCCTACAGATCTTGGACACTGAAGCTTTCTTT.

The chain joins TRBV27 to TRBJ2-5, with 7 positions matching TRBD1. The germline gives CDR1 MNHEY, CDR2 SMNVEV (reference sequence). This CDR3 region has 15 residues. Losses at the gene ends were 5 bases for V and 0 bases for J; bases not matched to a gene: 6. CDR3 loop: CASSQGTVDQETQYF. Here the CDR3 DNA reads TGTGCCAGCAGTCAAGGGACAGTTGACCAAGAGACCCAGTACTTC.

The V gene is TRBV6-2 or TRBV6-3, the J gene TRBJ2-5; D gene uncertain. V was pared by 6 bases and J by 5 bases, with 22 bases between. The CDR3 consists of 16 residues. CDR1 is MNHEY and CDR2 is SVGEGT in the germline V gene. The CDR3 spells CASRKGAGYARETQYF. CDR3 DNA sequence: TGTGCCAGCAGAAAGGGCGCCGGATACGCACGGGAGACCCAGTACTTC.

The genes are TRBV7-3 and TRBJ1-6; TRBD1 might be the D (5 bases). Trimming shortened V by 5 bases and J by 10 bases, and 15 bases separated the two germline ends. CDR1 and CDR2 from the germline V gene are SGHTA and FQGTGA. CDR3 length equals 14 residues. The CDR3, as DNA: TGTGCCAGCAGCGACGGGGCCCCGGGATCACCCCTCCACTTT. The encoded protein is CASSDGAPGSPLHF.

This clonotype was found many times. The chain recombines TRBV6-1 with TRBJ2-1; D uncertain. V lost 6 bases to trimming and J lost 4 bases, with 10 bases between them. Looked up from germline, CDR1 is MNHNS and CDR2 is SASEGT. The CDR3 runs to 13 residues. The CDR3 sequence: CASRSTRYNEQFF. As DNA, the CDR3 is TGTGCCAGCAGATCAACTCGGTACAATGAGCAGTTCTTC.

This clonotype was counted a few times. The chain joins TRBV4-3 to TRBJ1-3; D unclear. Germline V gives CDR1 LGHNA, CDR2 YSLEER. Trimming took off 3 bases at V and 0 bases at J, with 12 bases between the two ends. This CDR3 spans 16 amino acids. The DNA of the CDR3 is TGCGCCAGCAGCCATTCGAAACGGTTCTCTGGAAACACCATATATTTT. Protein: CASSHSKRFSGNTIYF.

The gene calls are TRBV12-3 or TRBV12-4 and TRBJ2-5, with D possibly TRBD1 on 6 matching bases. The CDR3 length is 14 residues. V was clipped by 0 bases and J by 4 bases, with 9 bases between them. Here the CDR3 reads CASSLALQGETQYF. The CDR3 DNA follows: TGTGCCAGCAGTTTAGCGTTACAGGGAGAGACCCAGTACTTC.

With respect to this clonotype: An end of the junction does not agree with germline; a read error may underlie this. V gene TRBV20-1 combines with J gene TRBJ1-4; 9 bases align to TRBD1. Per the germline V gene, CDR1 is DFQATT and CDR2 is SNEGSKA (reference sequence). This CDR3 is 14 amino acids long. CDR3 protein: CSARDHRGLEKLLF. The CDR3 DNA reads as TGCAGTGCTAGAGATCACAGGGGGCTTGAAAAACTGCTTTTT.